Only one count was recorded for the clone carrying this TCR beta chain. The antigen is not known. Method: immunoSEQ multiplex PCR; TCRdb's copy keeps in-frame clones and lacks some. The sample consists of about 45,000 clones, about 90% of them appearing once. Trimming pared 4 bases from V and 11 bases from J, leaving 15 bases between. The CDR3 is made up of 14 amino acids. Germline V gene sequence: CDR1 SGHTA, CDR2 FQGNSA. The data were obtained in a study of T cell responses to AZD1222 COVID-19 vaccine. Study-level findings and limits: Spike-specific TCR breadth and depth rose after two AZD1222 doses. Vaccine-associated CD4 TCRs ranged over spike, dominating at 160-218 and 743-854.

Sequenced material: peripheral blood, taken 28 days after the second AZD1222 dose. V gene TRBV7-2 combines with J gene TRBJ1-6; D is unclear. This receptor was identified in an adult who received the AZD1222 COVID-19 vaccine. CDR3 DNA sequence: TGTGCCAGCAGCTCGCCGGGTTCTCGGGCACCCCTCCACTTT. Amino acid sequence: CASSSPGSRAPLHF. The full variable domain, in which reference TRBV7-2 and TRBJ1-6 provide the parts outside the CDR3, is GAGVSQSPSNKVTEKGKDVELRCDPISGHTALYWYRQSLGQGLEFLIYFQGNSAPDKSGLPSDRFSAERTGGSVSTLTIQRTQQEDSAVYLCASSSPGSRAPLHFGNGTRLTVT.